These T cell receptor beta chains were read from a single sample in a study of T cell responses to AZD1222 COVID-19 vaccine. Profiling relied on immunoSEQ multiplex PCR, and the TCRdb table lists in-frame clones only, not all of them. There are around 140,000 clones in the sample; 85% to 95% occur only once, and approximately 12% lies in the top ten. The specimen comprised peripheral blood, sampled after recovery from COVID-19. The receptors shown here come from an adult who had recovered from COVID-19. Each CDR3 is given with its conserved first and last residue. The D gene is left open where the match is weak. Some rows have no size entry. The others give once, few or many, or a class for an expanded clone.

>TRBV14|TRBD2|-|TRBJ2-1
TGTGCCAGCAGCCAAGAGGGAGTAGCGGGGCCCTACAATGAGCAGTTCTTC
CASSQEGVAGPYNEQFF
>TRBV10-1|-|once|TRBJ1-3
TGCGCCAGCAGCGGGTTATCTGGAAACACCATATATTTT
CASSGLSGNTIYF
>TRBV9|TRBD1|-|TRBJ2-5
TGTGCCAGCAGCTCCCCCGGGACAGGGTCCCAAGAGACCCAGTACTTC
CASSSPGTGSQETQYF
>TRBV6-1|-|-|TRBJ1-5
TGTGCCAGCAGTGAAGCAGGGTGGTCAGGGGTCGGCGGCAATCAGCCCCAGCATTTT
CASSEAGWSGVGGNQPQHF
>TRBV5-1|-|-|TRBJ1-2
TGCGCCAGCAGCTTGGGGCAGGGAGATGGCTACACCTTC
CASSLGQGDGYTF
>TRBV19|-|-|TRBJ1-2
TGTGCCAGTAGTATCAGGTCCGGCGGACACCACTATGGCTACACCTTC
CASSIRSGGHHYGYTF
>TRBV5-1|-|-|TRBJ1-2
TGCGCCAGCAGCCCGAACCCAAACTACTATGGCTACACCTTC
CASSPNPNYYGYTF
>TRBV28|TRBD2|-|TRBJ2-3
TGTGCCAGCAGTTGGACTAGCGGGAGGGCATCAGATACGCAGTATTTT
CASSWTSGRASDTQYF
>TRBV21-1|-|-|TRBJ2-1
TGTGCCAGCAGCAAAGATTCAAGGGGGAGAGATGAGCAGTTCTTC
CASSKDSRGRDEQFF
>TRBV5-4|TRBD1|-|TRBJ2-7
TGTGCCAGCAGCACCGGGACAGGGCGCTACGAGCAGTACTTC
CASSTGTGRYEQYF
>TRBV6-5|TRBD2|once|TRBJ2-7
TGTGCCAGCAGTTACGAGCCGGGGGGAGACTACGAGCAGTACTTC
CASSYEPGGDYEQYF
>TRBV7-8|-|once|TRBJ2-7
TGTGCCAGCAGCTTAGATGGGACACCAGTACTACCCTACGAGCAGTACTTC
CASSLDGTPVLPYEQYF
>TRBV13|TRBD2|-|TRBJ2-7
TGTGCCAGCAGCGCTACTGCTGGACTAGCTTCCTACGAGCAGTACTTC
CASSATAGLASYEQYF